The T cell receptor (beta chain) under discussion was sequenced for a study of early stage breast cancer tumors. Blood replicates held 0.5 ug DNA, tumor or normal breast approximately 1.5 ug, two each. TCRdb's copy holds only in-frame clones and misses some; the assay was immunoSEQ multiplex PCR. Of under 35,000 clones listed, just under 85% are singletons. Germline V gene lookup returns CDR1 SQVTM and CDR2 ANQGSEA. The CDR3 runs 14 residues. Deletions cut 4 bases from V and 1 base from J, with 11 bases between. The rearrangement uses TRBV29-1 and TRBJ1-5, with no clear D. The sequencing input was blood. The sequence came from a person in their fifties with breast cancer. Written as DNA, the CDR3 is TGCAGCGTTGCCGGGAGCAGGAGCAATCAGCCCCAGCATTTT. Protein: CSVAGSRSNQPQHF.